The clone carrying this TCR beta chain was found a few times. As yet, its antigen is unknown. The investigators reverse transcribed all of the isolated RNA, so they sequenced expressed TCRB transcripts. Only in-frame clones appear in the TCRdb table, and some are missing; sequencing was by immunoSEQ multiplex PCR. Of about 240,000 clones in the sample, about 14% were seen once. The data stem from a study of beta chain features in type 1 diabetes. Trimming took 4 bases from V and 7 from J; bases not matched to a gene: 6. CDR3 length equals 14 residues. The germline V gene has CDR1 GTSNPN and CDR2 SVGIG (reference sequence). Study-wide results and limits: Patients with Type 1 diabetes showed moderately but significantly shorter TCRB CDR3s in all four CD4+ subsets. At VDJ recombination sites, type 1 diabetes patients had fewer insertions and more deleted nucleotides. In the patient group, naive, central memory and Treg TCRB repertoires seemed more alike than in the healthy donor group. PCR, the amplification step, might favor shorter templates, equally in patients and controls.

The sequence was collected from a man aged 25 to 40 with type 1 diabetes. Sequenced: naive CD4+ T cells from blood. The gene calls are TRBV30 and TRBJ1-6; 8 nucleotides line up with TRBD1. In nucleotides, the CDR3 is TGTGCCTGGACGGACAGGGCGGACAATTCACCCCTCCACTTT. Amino acids: CAWTDRADNSPLHF.